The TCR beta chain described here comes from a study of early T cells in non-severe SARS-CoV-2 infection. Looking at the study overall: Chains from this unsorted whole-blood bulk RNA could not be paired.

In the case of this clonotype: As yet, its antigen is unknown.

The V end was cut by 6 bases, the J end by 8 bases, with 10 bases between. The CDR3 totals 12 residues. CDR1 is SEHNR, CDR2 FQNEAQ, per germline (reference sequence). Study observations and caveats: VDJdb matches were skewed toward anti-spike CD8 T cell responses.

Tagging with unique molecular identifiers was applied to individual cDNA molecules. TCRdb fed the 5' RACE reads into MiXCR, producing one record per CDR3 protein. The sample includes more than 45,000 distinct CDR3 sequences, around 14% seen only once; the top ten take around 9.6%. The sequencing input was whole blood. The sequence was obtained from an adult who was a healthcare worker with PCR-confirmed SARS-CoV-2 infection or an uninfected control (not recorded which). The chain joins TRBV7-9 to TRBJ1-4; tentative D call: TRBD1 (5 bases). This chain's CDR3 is CASSQGGEKLFF. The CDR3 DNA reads TGTGCCAGCAGTCAGGGAGGAGAAAAACTGTTTTTT.